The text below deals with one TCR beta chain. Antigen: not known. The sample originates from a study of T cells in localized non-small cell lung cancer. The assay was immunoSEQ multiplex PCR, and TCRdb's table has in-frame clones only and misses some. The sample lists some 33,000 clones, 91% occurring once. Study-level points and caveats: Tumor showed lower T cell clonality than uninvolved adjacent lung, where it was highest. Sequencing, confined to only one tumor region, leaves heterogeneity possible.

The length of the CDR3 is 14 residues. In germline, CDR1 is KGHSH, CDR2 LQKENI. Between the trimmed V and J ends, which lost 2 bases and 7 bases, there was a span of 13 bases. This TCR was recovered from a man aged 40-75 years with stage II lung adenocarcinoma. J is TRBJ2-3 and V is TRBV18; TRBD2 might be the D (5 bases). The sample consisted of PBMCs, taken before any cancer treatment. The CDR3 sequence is CASSPSGSANTQYF. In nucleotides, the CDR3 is TGTGCCAGCTCACCAAGTGGGAGCGCAAATACGCAGTATTTT. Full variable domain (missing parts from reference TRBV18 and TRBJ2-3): NAGVMQNPRHLVRRRGQEARLRCSPMKGHSHVYWYRQLPEEGLKFMVYLQKENIIDESGMPKERFSAEFPKEGPSILRIQQVVRGDSAAYFCASSPSGSANTQYFGPGTRLTVL.